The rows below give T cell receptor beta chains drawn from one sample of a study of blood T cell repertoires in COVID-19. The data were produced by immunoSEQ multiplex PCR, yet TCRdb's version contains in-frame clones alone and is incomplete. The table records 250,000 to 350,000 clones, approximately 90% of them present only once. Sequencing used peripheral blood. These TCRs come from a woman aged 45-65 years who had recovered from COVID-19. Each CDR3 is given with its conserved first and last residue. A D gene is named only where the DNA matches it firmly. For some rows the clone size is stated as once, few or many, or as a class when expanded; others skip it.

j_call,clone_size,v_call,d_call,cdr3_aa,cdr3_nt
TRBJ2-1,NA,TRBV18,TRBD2,CASSPLQREIRNEQFF,TGTGCCAGCTCACCACTCCAGCGGGAGATTAGGAATGAGCAGTTCTTC
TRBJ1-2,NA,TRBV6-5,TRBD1,CASSSAGQGNPYGYTF,TGTGCCAGCAGTTCCGCGGGACAGGGGAACCCCTATGGCTACACCTTC
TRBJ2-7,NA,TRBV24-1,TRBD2,CATSDSRGSGASSYEQYF,TGTGCCACCAGTGATTCTCGTGGGAGCGGGGCGAGCTCCTACGAGCAGTACTTC
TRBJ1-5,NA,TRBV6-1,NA,CASSDSSNQPQHF,TGTGCCAGCAGTGACAGTAGCAATCAGCCCCAGCATTTT
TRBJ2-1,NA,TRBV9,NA,CASGVRADNEQFF,TGTGCCAGCGGAGTGCGCGCGGACAATGAGCAGTTCTTC
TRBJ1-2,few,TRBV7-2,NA,CASSLGHLYGYTF,TGTGCCAGCAGCTTAGGACACCTCTATGGCTACACCTTC
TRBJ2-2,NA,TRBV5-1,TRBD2,CASSSGLAGGKNTGELFF,TGCGCCAGCAGCTCGGGACTAGCGGGGGGCAAAAACACCGGGGAGCTGTTTTTT
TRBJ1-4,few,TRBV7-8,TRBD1,CASSLSRTGFNEKLFF,TGTGCCAGCAGCCTATCGAGGACAGGGTTCAATGAAAAACTGTTTTTT
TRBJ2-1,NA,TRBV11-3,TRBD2,CASSPGTSNEQFF,TGTGCCAGCAGCCCTGGGACTAGCAATGAGCAGTTCTTC
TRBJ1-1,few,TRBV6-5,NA,CAIWKQGYTEAFF,TGTGCCATATGGAAACAGGGTTACACTGAAGCTTTCTTT
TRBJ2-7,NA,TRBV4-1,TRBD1,CASSQERTGETYEQYF,TGCGCCAGCAGCCAAGAGAGGACAGGGGAAACCTACGAGCAGTACTTC
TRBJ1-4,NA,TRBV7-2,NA,CASSLGGWGRISNEKLFF,TGTGCCAGCAGCTTAGGAGGTTGGGGCAGGATATCTAATGAAAAACTGTTTTTT
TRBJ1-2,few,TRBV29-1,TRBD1,CSVTGGSVGYTF,TGCAGCGTGACAGGGGGCTCGGTTGGCTACACCTTC
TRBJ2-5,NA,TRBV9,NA,CASSGQQGFQETQYF,TGTGCCAGCAGCGGCCAACAGGGCTTCCAAGAGACCCAGTACTTC
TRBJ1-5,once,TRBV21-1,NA,CASSTRQGPFPQPQHF,TGTGCCAGCAGCACCCGACAGGGTCCCTTTCCTCAGCCCCAGCATTTT
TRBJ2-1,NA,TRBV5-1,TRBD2,CASSFSRTSGGNEQFF,TGCGCCAGCAGCTTTTCAAGGACTAGCGGGGGTAATGAGCAGTTCTTC
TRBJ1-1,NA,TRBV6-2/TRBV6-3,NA,CASSPLRGANTEAFF,TGTGCCAGCAGTCCCCTAAGGGGTGCGAACACTGAAGCTTTCTTT
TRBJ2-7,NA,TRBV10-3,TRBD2,CAISESLAGALTYEQYF,TGTGCCATCAGTGAGTCACTAGCGGGGGCTCTCACATACGAGCAGTACTTC
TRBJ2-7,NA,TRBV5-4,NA,CASTGPDSYEQYF,TGTGCCAGTACAGGGCCCGATTCCTACGAGCAGTACTTC
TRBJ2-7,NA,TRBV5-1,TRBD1,CASSVTGYSYEQYF,TGCGCCAGCAGCGTGACAGGGTATTCCTACGAGCAGTACTTC
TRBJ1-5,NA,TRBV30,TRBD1,CASGTGVDQPQHF,TGTGCCTCCGGGACAGGGGTTGATCAGCCCCAGCATTTT
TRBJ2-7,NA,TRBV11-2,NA,CASSLNGISYEQYF,TGTGCCAGCAGCTTAAACGGGATCTCCTACGAGCAGTACTTC
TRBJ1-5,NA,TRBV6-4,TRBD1,CASSEGTDRGPQHF,TGTGCCAGCAGTGAAGGGACAGACAGAGGGCCCCAGCATTTT
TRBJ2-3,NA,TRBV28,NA,CASSSAGFYTDTQYF,TGTGCCAGCAGTTCGGCGGGTTTTTACACAGATACGCAGTATTTT
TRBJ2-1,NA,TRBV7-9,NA,CASSPGTYNEQFF,TGTGCCAGCAGCCCAGGGACCTACAATGAGCAGTTCTTC
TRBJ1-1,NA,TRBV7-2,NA,CASSSMGLWGMNTEAFF,TGTGCCAGCAGCTCAATGGGGCTTTGGGGAATGAACACTGAAGCTTTCTTT
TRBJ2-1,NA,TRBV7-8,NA,CASSSSRRSGPYNEQFF,TGTGCCAGCAGCTCTAGTCGCCGAAGCGGGCCTTACAATGAGCAGTTCTTC
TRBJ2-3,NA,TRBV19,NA,CVSSIGGTRTDTQYF,TGTGTCAGTAGTATAGGAGGGACACGCACAGATACGCAGTATTTT
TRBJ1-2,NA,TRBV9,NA,CASSRRNYGYTF,TGTGCCAGCTCACGGAGGAACTATGGCTACACCTTC
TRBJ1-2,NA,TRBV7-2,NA,CASSLDGEGFTF,TGTGCCAGCAGCTTAGACGGGGAGGGCTTCACCTTC
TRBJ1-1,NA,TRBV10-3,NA,CAISGGRTNTEAFF,TGTGCCATCAGCGGGGGACGGACGAACACTGAAGCTTTCTTT
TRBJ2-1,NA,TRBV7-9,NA,CASSLESRYNEQFF,TGTGCCAGCAGCTTAGAATCACGGTACAATGAGCAGTTCTTC
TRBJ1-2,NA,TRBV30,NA,CAWSQGNGYTF,TGTGCCTGGAGTCAGGGAAACGGCTACACCTTC
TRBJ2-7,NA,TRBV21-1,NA,CASSTKRVGLAGVFVGEQYF,TGTGCCAGCAGCACCAAAAGGGTAGGTCTAGCGGGAGTATTTGTGGGCGAGCAGTACTTC
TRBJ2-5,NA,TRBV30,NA,CAWSAKETQYF,TGTGCCTGGAGTGCCAAAGAGACCCAGTACTTC
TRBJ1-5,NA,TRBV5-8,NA,CASKGSRVQPQHF,TGTGCCAGCAAGGGATCCAGGGTTCAGCCCCAGCATTTT
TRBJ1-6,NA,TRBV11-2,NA,CASSPEGSGSPPLHF,TGTGCCAGCAGCCCGGAGGGTTCGGGATCTCCACCCCTCCACTTT
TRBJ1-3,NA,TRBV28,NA,CASSLESGNTIYF,TGTGCCAGCAGTTTGGAGTCTGGAAACACCATATATTTT
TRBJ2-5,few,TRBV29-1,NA,CSGGAVGETQYF,TGCAGCGGCGGCGCGGTTGGAGAGACCCAGTACTTC
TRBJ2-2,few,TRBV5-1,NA,CASSSTANTGELFF,TGCGCCAGCAGCTCGACAGCGAACACCGGGGAGCTGTTTTTT
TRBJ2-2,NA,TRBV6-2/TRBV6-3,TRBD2,CASSTNRGSSGSLTGELFF,TGTGCCAGCAGCACCAATAGGGGGTCTAGCGGGAGTCTCACCGGGGAGCTGTTTTTT
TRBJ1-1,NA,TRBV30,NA,CAWGRTGREAFF,TGTGCCTGGGGTCGAACAGGGCGAGAAGCTTTCTTT
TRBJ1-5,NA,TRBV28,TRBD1,CASRGQVYQPQHF,TGTGCCAGCAGAGGACAGGTCTATCAGCCCCAGCATTTT
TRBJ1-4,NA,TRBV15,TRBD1,CATSRAGTGSEKLFF,TGTGCCACCAGCAGAGCTGGGACAGGGAGTGAAAAACTGTTTTTT
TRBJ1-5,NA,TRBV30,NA,CAWSVRQGINQPQHF,TGTGCCTGGAGTGTACGTCAGGGTATCAATCAGCCCCAGCATTTT
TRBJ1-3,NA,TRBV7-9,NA,CASSLAGQGRNTIYF,TGTGCCAGCAGCTTAGCCGGCCAGGGGAGAAACACCATATATTTT
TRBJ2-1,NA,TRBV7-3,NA,CASSLIPTGSSYNEQFF,TGTGCCAGCAGCTTAATCCCAACAGGGTCTTCCTACAATGAGCAGTTCTTC
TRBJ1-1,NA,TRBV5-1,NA,CASTTFQGITEAFF,TGCGCCAGCACCACTTTCCAGGGGATCACTGAAGCTTTCTTT
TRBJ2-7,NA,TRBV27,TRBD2,CASSFGGRAREQYF,TGTGCCAGCAGTTTCGGCGGGAGGGCCAGGGAGCAGTACTTC
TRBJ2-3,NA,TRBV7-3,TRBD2,CASSSESGRAADTQYF,TGTGCCAGCAGCTCGGAGAGCGGGAGGGCCGCAGATACGCAGTATTTT